A selection of T cell receptor beta chains follows, all from one sample in a study of blood T cell repertoires in COVID-19. The protocol was immunoSEQ multiplex PCR, while the TCRdb copy is restricted to in-frame clones and leaves out a portion. The table has 120,000 to 150,000 clones, about four fifths seen once. The sequenced sample was PBMCs or T cells enriched from blood (not recorded which). The receptors were gathered from a woman in her forties or fifties who had been exposed to COVID-19. Both conserved end residues are part of each CDR3. The D gene is left open where the match is weak. For some rows the clone size is stated as once, few or many, or as a class when expanded; others skip it.

J gene,V gene,clone size,D gene,CDR3 protein,CDR3 DNA
TRBJ2-7,TRBV15,NA,TRBD2,CATSPLGAGGKDYEQYF,TGTGCCACCAGCCCACTGGGTGCGGGGGGGAAGGATTACGAGCAGTACTTC
TRBJ1-2,TRBV6-2/TRBV6-3,NA,NA,CASSYRGGAWPGYTF,TGTGCCAGCAGTTACCGTGGGGGCGCTTGGCCCGGCTACACCTTC
TRBJ2-1,TRBV11-3,NA,TRBD2,CASSHPVGTSGRGEQFF,TGTGCCAGCAGCCACCCGGTCGGGACTAGCGGGAGAGGTGAGCAGTTCTTC
TRBJ1-1,TRBV7-2,NA,NA,CASSPSIKSHGAFF,TGTGCCAGCAGCCCCTCCATTAAATCCCACGGAGCTTTCTTT
TRBJ2-1,TRBV18,NA,NA,CASSQSGINEQFF,TGTGCCAGCTCACAATCGGGGATCAATGAGCAGTTCTTC
TRBJ1-4,TRBV7-9,NA,TRBD1,CASRLQGTNEKLFF,TGTGCCAGCAGACTACAGGGGACTAATGAAAAACTGTTTTTT
TRBJ2-1,TRBV6-2/TRBV6-3,NA,TRBD2,CASSYARTSGGLYNEQFF,TGTGCCAGCAGTTACGCAAGGACTAGCGGGGGCCTTTACAATGAGCAGTTCTTC
TRBJ2-3,TRBV7-6,once,NA,CASSRDLGDTQYF,TGTGCCAGCAGCCGGGACTTAGGGGATACGCAGTATTTT
TRBJ2-7,TRBV6-5,NA,TRBD1,CASSYPGTGPEQYF,TGTGCCAGCAGTTACCCCGGGACAGGGCCCGAGCAGTACTTC
TRBJ2-3,TRBV7-2,NA,TRBD2,CASSLGLAGGHDTQYF,TGTGCCAGCAGCCTCGGACTAGCGGGGGGGCATGATACGCAGTATTTT
TRBJ2-7,TRBV7-2,NA,TRBD1,CASSLAGQGAYEQYF,TGTGCCAGCAGCTTAGCGGGACAGGGTGCCTACGAGCAGTACTTC
TRBJ2-5,TRBV5-1,NA,TRBD1,CASSQGQGFGLLRETQYF,TGCGCCAGCAGTCAGGGACAGGGATTTGGTCTTCTTCGAGAGACCCAGTACTTC
TRBJ2-7,TRBV7-8,NA,NA,CASSLESGRSYEQYF,TGTGCCAGCAGCTTAGAATCTGGGAGGTCCTACGAGCAGTACTTC
TRBJ2-5,TRBV10-3,NA,NA,CATVDGGTQYF,TGTGCCACTGTGGACGGAGGGACCCAGTACTTC
TRBJ1-4,TRBV4-1,NA,NA,CASSQEANRANEKLFF,TGCGCCAGCAGCCAAGAGGCAAACAGGGCTAATGAAAAACTGTTTTTT
TRBJ2-5,TRBV4-1,NA,NA,CASSQAGWGQETQYF,TGCGCCAGCAGCCAAGCAGGGTGGGGACAAGAGACCCAGTACTTC
TRBJ2-2,TRBV11-3,NA,TRBD1,CASSFYRGTGELFF,TGTGCCAGCAGCTTTTACAGGGGCACCGGGGAGCTGTTTTTT
TRBJ1-2,TRBV3-1/TRBV3-2,NA,NA,CASTHRANYGYTF,TGTGCCAGCACCCATAGAGCTAACTATGGCTACACCTTC
TRBJ1-1,TRBV19,NA,NA,CASQQGRTEAFF,TGTGCCAGTCAACAGGGAAGGACTGAAGCTTTCTTT
TRBJ2-3,TRBV9,NA,NA,CASSPFPTSTSTDTQYF,TGTGCCAGCAGCCCATTCCCCACTAGCACTAGCACAGATACGCAGTATTTT
TRBJ2-1,TRBV6-1,NA,NA,CASSDDSSYNEQFF,TGTGCCAGCAGTGATGACTCCTCCTACAATGAGCAGTTCTTC
TRBJ1-5,TRBV7-9,NA,TRBD1,CASAGTGDQPQHF,TGTGCCAGCGCCGGGACAGGGGATCAGCCCCAGCATTTT
TRBJ1-5,TRBV4-1,NA,NA,CASSQVWMGGASNQPQHF,TGCGCCAGCAGCCAAGTGTGGATGGGGGGGGCGAGCAATCAGCCCCAGCATTTT
TRBJ2-4,TRBV3-1/TRBV3-2,NA,NA,CASSQISQGLAKNIQYF,TGTGCCAGCAGCCAAATTTCTCAGGGACTAGCCAAAAACATTCAGTACTTC
TRBJ2-3,TRBV4-3,NA,NA,CASSQDLRGHLDPDFTDTQYF,TGCGCCAGCAGCCAAGATTTGAGAGGACACCTCGACCCCGATTTCACAGATACGCAGTATTTT
TRBJ1-2,TRBV2,NA,TRBD1,CASSSLTGGAGGYTF,TGTGCCAGCAGTTCCCTTACAGGGGGCGCGGGTGGCTACACCTTC
TRBJ2-7,TRBV7-2,NA,NA,CASSYLPPSRGVSYEQYF,TGTGCCAGCAGTTACCTCCCGCCGTCACGGGGAGTCTCATACGAGCAGTACTTC
TRBJ2-5,TRBV3-1/TRBV3-2,NA,NA,CASSQRPRGETQYF,TGTGCCAGCAGCCAACGCCCTAGAGGAGAGACCCAGTACTTC
TRBJ1-6,TRBV7-2,NA,NA,CASSPQTGALHF,TGTGCCAGCAGCCCCCAGACAGGAGCCCTCCACTTT
TRBJ2-7,TRBV18,NA,TRBD2,CASSDGTSGRVYEQYF,TGTGCCAGCTCAGACGGGACTAGCGGGAGGGTATACGAGCAGTACTTC
TRBJ2-3,TRBV13,NA,TRBD2,CASSPSGSWDTQYF,TGTGCCAGCAGCCCTAGCGGGAGTTGGGATACGCAGTATTTT
TRBJ2-1,TRBV27,once,TRBD2,CASSLTSGGYNEQFF,TGTGCCAGCAGCTTGACTAGCGGGGGGTACAATGAGCAGTTCTTC
TRBJ2-5,TRBV11-2,NA,NA,CASSARANEETQYF,TGTGCCAGCAGCGCGCGAGCGAATGAAGAGACCCAGTACTTC
TRBJ2-1,TRBV4-3,NA,TRBD2,CASSLLTSGRADEQFF,TGCGCCAGCAGCCTCCTAACTAGCGGGAGGGCCGATGAGCAGTTCTTC
TRBJ1-2,TRBV7-8,once,TRBD1,CASSPRDSINYGYTF,TGTGCCAGCAGCCCCCGGGACAGCATTAACTATGGCTACACCTTC
TRBJ1-2,TRBV5-1,NA,NA,CASSRVGEDGYTF,TGCGCCAGCAGCCGCGTGGGGGAGGATGGCTACACCTTC
TRBJ2-3,TRBV6-2/TRBV6-3,once,TRBD2,CASSQSGGVLDTQYF,TGTGCCAGCAGCCAGAGCGGGGGGGTTCTGGATACGCAGTATTTT
TRBJ2-7,TRBV25-1,few,NA,CASSDKSEQYF,TGTGCCAGCAGTGATAAGAGCGAGCAGTACTTC
TRBJ2-3,TRBV9,NA,TRBD2,CASSGLAGADTQYF,TGTGCCAGCAGCGGACTAGCGGGAGCAGATACGCAGTATTTT